The present T cell receptor (gamma chain) was sequenced within a study of γδ T cells in repeated Plasmodium falciparum infection. Study summary: Four controlled malaria infections with P. falciparum NF54 spanned about 23 months. Samples were taken at baseline, before some infections, and 21 days after each.

The CDR3 contains 11 residues. Trimming cost V 0 bases and J 9 bases; bases outside gene matches: 2. Germline loops: CDR1 GITISATS, CDR2 ISYDGTV (reference sequence). Flow sorting of PBMC yielded separate Vgamma9/Vdelta2+ and Vdelta2-negative gammadelta T cell populations for bulk repertoire analysis. This clone was found many times. The antigen remains undetermined. A much larger clonotype is one base distant, so this may be a read error. At the DNA level, this CDR3 is encoded by other sequences in the same sample as well. Findings and caveats of the study: Malian donors came from one small rural village, predominantly one ethnic group.

Each sorted gammadelta sample had TRG and TRD chains sequenced. TCRdb reanalysed the multiplex PCR reads with CATT. The sample includes approximately 30,000 gamma-chain clones, approximately 1.5% of them seen just once. This rearrangement joins TRGV9 to TRGJ1 or TRGJ2. The sequencing sample was made of gamma-delta T cells from blood. The receptor's source is a pool of human donors (malaria-infected and uninfected, not separated). This CDR3 reads CALWEVGKKLF. The CDR3 DNA reads TGTGCCTTGTGGGAGGTGGGTAAGAAACTCTTT.